The 25 T cell receptor beta chains below were found in one sample sequenced in a study of blood T cell repertoires in COVID-19 (dated by TCRdb to the early 2020s). The protocol used for the library was the immunoSEQ multiplex PCR assay. Held by TCRdb, this immuneACCESS table contains in-frame sequences only and omits some clones. Under half of the omission traces to an unresolved V gene where checked; the cause of the rest is unknown. The sample table contains about 480,000 clones; only one count was recorded for more than 75% of them. Jointly, the top ten make up 1.5% to 2% of the sample. Specimen: PBMCs or T cells enriched from blood (not recorded which). These receptors all stem from a woman aged 40 to 50 who had recovered from COVID-19.

This chain links TRBV9 with TRBJ1-5; D call uncertain. V was clipped by 3 bases and J by 0 bases, with 16 bases between them. CDR1 is SGDLS, CDR2 YYNGEE, per germline. The CDR3 contains 17 residues. The DNA of the CDR3 is TGTGCCAGCAGCGCAGGATCCATGAGGGATAGCAATCAGCCCCAGCATTTT. Its translation: CASSAGSMRDSNQPQHF. The entire variable domain, with the rest obtained from reference TRBV9 and TRBJ1-5, is as follows: DSGVTQTPKHLITATGQRVTLRCSPRSGDLSVYWYQQSLDQGLQFLIQYYNGEERAKGNILERFSAQQFPDLHSELNLSSLELGDSALYFCASSAGSMRDSNQPQHFGDGTRLSIL.

This clone came up a few times. The chain has TRBV19 and TRBJ2-2; tentative D call: TRBD2 (5 bases). Germline V gene lookup returns CDR1 LNHDA and CDR2 SQIVND (reference sequence). V dropped 2 bases and J dropped 5 bases, with 9 bases sitting between them. CDR3 size: 14 residues. CDR3 loop: CASSIMRGTGELFF. The CDR3 DNA sequence: TGTGCCAGTAGTATAATGAGAGGGACCGGGGAGCTGTTTTTT. Complete variable domain (other parts from reference TRBV19 and TRBJ2-2): DGGITQSPKYLFRKEGQNVTLSCEQNLNHDAMYWYRQDPGQGLRLIYYSQIVNDFQKGDIAEGYSVSREKKESFPLTVTSAQKNPTAFYLCASSIMRGTGELFFGEGSRLTVL.

About this clone itself: Other DNA sequences of this sample code for an identical CDR3. The rearrangement links TRBV9 to TRBJ2-1; D is possibly TRBD2 (6 bases). CDR1 SGDLS and CDR2 YYNGEE come from the germline V gene. The V and J ends lost 0 bases and 2 bases respectively, with 6 bases between them. The CDR3 covers 14 residues. The CDR3 sequence: CASSVGGAYNEQFF. CDR3 in DNA: TGTGCCAGCAGCGTAGGGGGGGCCTACAATGAGCAGTTCTTC.

This clone was counted a few times. The chain has TRBV5-6 and TRBJ1-5; a possible D gene is TRBD1 (5 bases). V was trimmed by 2 bases and J by 5 bases, leaving 14 bases between them. Germline V CDR1 and CDR2: SGHDT, YYEEEE. This CDR3 contains 15 residues. The CDR3 here is CASSFGGAVDQPQHF. The DNA for the CDR3 is TGTGCCAGCAGCTTCGGAGGGGCGGTGGATCAGCCCCAGCATTTT.

The gene calls are TRBV4-2 and TRBJ2-3, with 7 bases fitting TRBD2. With V trimmed by 6 bases and J by 3 bases, 3 bases remained unmatched. CDR3 length: 13 amino acids. Germline V gene lookup returns CDR1 LGHNA and CDR2 YNFKEQ. The CDR3 DNA reads as TGTGCCAGCAGAGAAGCGGGAACAGATACGCAGTATTTT. Protein: CASREAGTDTQYF.

As concerns this clone: Within the sample, other DNA sequences also encode this same CDR3. The gene calls are TRBV18 and TRBJ1-1, with 11 positions matching TRBD1. Germline-derived CDR1 and CDR2 are KGHSH and LQKENI. This CDR3 has 14 residues. V lost 2 bases and J lost 5; bases outside the gene matches: 1. The CDR3 here is CASSPGQGATEAFF. CDR3 DNA: TGTGCCAGCTCACCAGGACAGGGGGCGACTGAAGCTTTCTTT. Full variable domain (missing parts from reference TRBV18 and TRBJ1-1): NAGVMQNPRHLVRRRGQEARLRCSPMKGHSHVYWYRQLPEEGLKFMVYLQKENIIDESGMPKERFSAEFPKEGPSILRIQQVVRGDSAAYFCASSPGQGATEAFFGQGTRLTVV.

This clone showed up just a few times. The CDR3 region is CASSPQATNEKLFF. In nucleotides, the CDR3 is TGTGCCAGCAGCCCACAGGCAACTAATGAAAAACTGTTTTTT. V usage is TRBV6-4 and J usage is TRBJ1-4; D is possibly TRBD1 (5 bases). CDR1 is MRHNA and CDR2 is SNTAGT in the germline V gene. This CDR3 is built from 14 residues. The germline V and J ends were trimmed by 6 bases and 0 bases, with 8 bases remaining between them.

This chain joins TRBV18 and TRBJ1-2; no clear D. The V end lost 3 bases, the J end lost 3 bases, and 14 bases lay between the germline ends. This CDR3 is 15 amino acids long. CDR1 KGHSH and CDR2 LQKENI come from the germline V gene. The CDR3 coding sequence is TGTGCCAGCTCACCGGACTTGACACCCGACTATGGCTACACCTTC. This translates into CASSPDLTPDYGYTF.

Only one count was recorded for this clone. The chain joins TRBV6-1 to TRBJ1-2; tentatively, D is TRBD1 (6 bases). V dropped 2 bases and J dropped 7 bases, with 14 bases sitting between them. CDR3 length: 14 residues. Germline assignment: CDR1 MNHNS and CDR2 SASEGT. The CDR3 bases are TGTGCCAGCAGTGAACACAGGGAAGGTACTGGCTACACCTTC. Its protein product is CASSEHREGTGYTF.

The chain recombines TRBV11-2 with TRBJ2-7; TRBD2 aligns across 11 bases. V lost 3 bases, J lost 2 bases, and 3 bases stayed unmatched. The CDR3 is 15 residues long. Germline-derived CDR1 and CDR2 are SGHAT and FQNNGV. Here the CDR3 reads CASSFSSGRTYEQYF. CDR3 sequence (DNA): TGTGCCAGCAGCTTCTCTAGCGGGAGGACCTACGAGCAGTACTTC.

The genes are TRBV19 and TRBJ1-5, with a tentative D call TRBD1 (6 bases). This CDR3 spans 15 amino acids. Trimming cost V 7 bases and J 5 bases, with 18 bases left between them. The germline V gene encodes CDR1 LNHDA and CDR2 SQIVND (reference sequence). The CDR3 DNA reads TGTGCCAGTAAAGGGGTCAGGGGCCTCTATCAGCCCCAGCATTTT. It encodes CASKGVRGLYQPQHF.

This chain links TRBV7-2 with TRBJ2-7, with a tentative D call TRBD1 (6 bases). CDR3 length equals 14 residues. Trimming left V 2 bases short and J 2 bases short, with 10 bases between. Per the germline V gene, CDR1 is SGHTA and CDR2 is FQGNSA. CDR3 in amino acids: CASSLLQGPYEQYF. In DNA form, the CDR3 reads TGTGCCAGCAGCTTATTACAGGGACCCTACGAGCAGTACTTC.

The chain combines TRBV2 with TRBJ2-7; D unclear. Germline CDR1 is SNHLY and CDR2 is FYNNEI. Between the trimmed V and J ends, which lost 1 base and 9 bases, there was a span of 16 bases. The CDR3 length is 14 residues. The CDR3 DNA reads as TGTGCCAGCAGTGAAGACAGAGCCTACGATGGGCAGTACTTC. Translation gives CASSEDRAYDGQYF.

The chain links TRBV4-3 to TRBJ1-2; 8 bases fit TRBD1. After removal of 2 bases from V and 7 bases from J, the junction contained 3 bases not matched to a gene. The CDR3 is 13 residues long. From germline, CDR1 is LGHNA and CDR2 YSLEER. CDR3 nucleotides: TGCGCCAGCAGCCAACCAGACAGGGGTGGCTACACCTTC. It is translated as CASSQPDRGGYTF.

The V gene is TRBV29-1, the J gene TRBJ1-1, with D unclear. Germline CDR1 is SQVTM and CDR2 is ANQGSEA. The V and J ends lost 7 bases and 5 bases respectively, with 20 bases between them. This CDR3 has 14 residues. The CDR3 DNA follows: TGCAGCGCCGCCGGTGGGGAGGAAAGAACTGAAGCTTTCTTT. Translated: CSAAGGEERTEAFF.

The V gene is TRBV5-1, the J gene TRBJ2-1; no reliable D call. There are 15 residues in the CDR3. Germline V gene sequence: CDR1 SGHRS, CDR2 YFSETQ. V lost 0 bases, J lost 0 bases, and 7 bases lay in between. This CDR3 is CASSLASNSYNEQFF. In DNA form, the CDR3 reads TGCGCCAGCAGCTTGGCTTCTAACTCCTACAATGAGCAGTTCTTC.

The rearrangement links TRBV3-1 (or the pseudogene TRBV3-2) to TRBJ2-3; the match to TRBD1 covers 8 bases. The CDR3 sequence is 20 residues long. Germline lookup yields CDR1 LGHDT and CDR2 YNNKEL (reference sequence). J was trimmed by 2 bases and V by 0 bases; bases with no gene match: 16. CDR3 in amino acids: CASSQDWIPIPTGDTDTQYF. DNA for the CDR3: TGTGCCAGCAGCCAAGACTGGATCCCGATACCGACAGGGGACACAGATACGCAGTATTTT.

Note on this clone: A single base is all that separates this from a far larger clone, so a read error is likely. Other DNA sequences in this specimen translate into the identical CDR3. V and J are TRBV29-1 and TRBJ2-1; 10 nucleotides match TRBD1. CDR1 is SQVTM, CDR2 ANQGSEA, per germline. The junction had 10 bases not matched to a gene; V was cut back by 7 bases and J by 10 bases. This CDR3 comprises 13 residues. CDR3 sequence reads: CSAGTGEGGEQFF. As DNA, the CDR3 is TGCAGCGCGGGGACAGGGGAGGGGGGAGAGCAGTTCTTC.

This clone was seen more than once but under ten times. Other DNA sequences within the sample encode an identical CDR3. The J gene is TRBJ2-1, the V gene TRBV7-9, with a possible D match to TRBD1 (6 bases). The germline gives CDR1 SEHNR, CDR2 FQNEAQ (reference sequence). The CDR3 sequence is 13 residues long. V lost 5 bases, J lost 4 bases, and 9 bases lay in between. CDR3 region: CASSLGQYNEQFF. The DNA of the CDR3 is TGTGCCAGCAGCCTGGGACAATACAATGAGCAGTTCTTC.

The rearrangement links TRBV5-6 to TRBJ1-1; D gene ambiguous. Trimming shortened V by 6 bases and J by 5 bases, and 11 bases separated the two germline ends. Germline values: CDR1 SGHDT, CDR2 YYEEEE. This CDR3 has 12 amino acids. CDR3 sequence (DNA): TGTGCCAGCACCTCATCGGTGACTGAAGCTTTCTTT. It specifies CASTSSVTEAFF.

The sample holds a few counts of this clone. The genes are TRBV6-2 or TRBV6-3 and TRBJ2-5; D is perhaps TRBD2 (6 bases). Per germline, CDR1 MNHEY and CDR2 SVGEGT. There are 16 residues in the CDR3. V was trimmed by 5 bases and J by 5 bases, leaving 21 bases between them. The CDR3 region has the DNA TGTGCCAGCAGTCGCGCGGGCCGACTAGTCTGGGAGACCCAGTACTTC. Translating it yields CASSRAGRLVWETQYF.

This chain joins TRBV12-3 or TRBV12-4 and TRBJ2-7; TRBD1 matches at 7 bases. V shed 7 bases and J 2 bases; nucleotides not matched to a gene: 2. The CDR3 runs to 12 residues. The CDR3 here is CASMTGPYEQYF. In DNA form, the CDR3 reads TGTGCCAGCATGACAGGGCCCTACGAGCAGTACTTC.

The chain combines TRBV4-1 with TRBJ1-1; D call uncertain. CDR3 size: 17 residues. Trimming took 0 bases from V and 0 from J, leaving 14 bases between them. CDR1 MGHRA and CDR2 YSYEKL come from the germline V gene. The CDR3 reads CASSQDQVRGLNTEAFF. In DNA form, the CDR3 reads TGCGCCAGCAGCCAAGATCAAGTGAGAGGCCTGAACACTGAAGCTTTCTTT.

This chain links TRBV4-1 with TRBJ1-1; TRBD1 aligns across 10 bases. CDR1 and CDR2 (germline): MGHRA, YSYEKL. The length of the CDR3 is 16 residues. The J segment lost 7 bases and the V segment lost 4 bases, leaving 12 bases of the junction unmatched. The DNA for the CDR3 is TGCGCCAGCAGCCTTAGCTTCGGGACAGGGGTTTTTGAAGCTTTCTTT. This gives the protein CASSLSFGTGVFEAFF.

The chain uses TRBV15 and TRBJ1-3; D perhaps matches TRBD1 (6 bases). V was trimmed by 4 bases and J by 4 bases, leaving 14 bases between them. This CDR3 region has 15 residues. Germline V CDR1 and CDR2: LNHNV, YYDKDF (reference sequence). The CDR3 sequence is CATSILQGSGNTIYF. Here the CDR3 DNA reads TGTGCCACCAGCATCCTACAGGGTTCAGGAAACACCATATATTTT.